This passage covers 13 T cell receptor beta chains from one sample sequenced in a study of T cells expressing NK-cell markers. TCRdb re-called the 5' RACE reads and shows each CDR3 protein once, DNA omitted. This specimen shows about 460,000 distinct CDR3 sequences; the ten leading clones hold 1.4%. The material sequenced was blood T cells: a sorted CD56 or NKG2C T cell subset, CD4+ or CD8+ T cells, or bulk PBMC T cells (not recorded which). The receptors derive from a woman aged 45-65 years in good health.

The chain recombines TRBV6-6 with TRBJ2-1. The length of the CDR3 is 14 residues. Germline V lookup: CDR1 MNHNY, CDR2 SVGAGI (reference sequence). The CDR3 loop is CASRQKMTYNEQFF.

The chain's CDR3 is CATSEGDRRELFF. The V and J genes are TRBV24-1 and TRBJ2-2; TCRdb's D call of TRBD1 is untestable without DNA. Germline V gene lookup returns CDR1 KGHDR and CDR2 SFDVKD. This CDR3 is 13 amino acids long.

The V call is TRBV11-2, the J call TRBJ2-5; the TRBD1 assignment by TCRdb is unverifiable without DNA. The CDR3 sequence is 17 residues long. Germline assignment: CDR1 SGHAT and CDR2 FQNNGV. The CDR3 reads CASSLNLGGLDQETQYF.

The V gene is TRBV4-1, the J gene TRBJ2-3. CDR1 and CDR2 (germline): MGHRA, YSYEKL. This CDR3 contains 14 residues. The CDR3 protein is CASSQEGNTDTQYF.

The V and J genes are TRBV11-3 and TRBJ2-2; the D gene TCRdb calls, TRBD2, cannot be checked with no DNA. The CDR3 runs to 15 residues. The germline V gene encodes CDR1 SGHNT and CDR2 YENEEA. The CDR3 here is CASSPGTRRGGELFF.

This sequence joins TRBV7-3 and TRBJ2-7. The CDR3 contains 11 residues. Germline lookup yields CDR1 SGHTA and CDR2 FQGTGA. CDR3 loop: CASSHGYEQYF.

The J gene is TRBJ2-2, the V gene TRBV24-1. This CDR3 has 15 amino acids. The germline gives CDR1 KGHDR, CDR2 SFDVKD. The CDR3 here is CATSSRFVGTGELFF.

Here the CDR3 reads CASSPGGRLLDTDTQYF. The chain uses TRBV7-6 and TRBJ2-3; TCRdb proposes TRBD2, but this gene call is untestable without DNA. The CDR3 is 17 amino acids. Germline CDR1 is SGHVS and CDR2 is FNYEAQ.

This sequence joins TRBV10-3 and TRBJ2-3; TCRdb outputs TRBD2, but without DNA this stays unchecked. Germline-derived CDR1 and CDR2 are ENHRY and SYGVKD. CDR3 length equals 16 residues. The CDR3 here is CAISESGTRLTDTQYF.

The chain links TRBV14 to TRBJ1-2; the TRBD1 assignment by TCRdb is unverifiable without DNA. The CDR3 length is 15 residues. The V gene's germline CDR1 is SGHDN and CDR2 FVKESK. The CDR3 spells CASSQDGAGGDGYTF.

The V and J genes are TRBV7-2 and TRBJ2-1; checking the TCRdb D call of TRBD1 is not possible without DNA. This CDR3 is built from 13 residues. Germline assignment: CDR1 SGHTA and CDR2 FQGNSA. The CDR3 here is CASSLGAVNEQFF. The full variable domain, rest sourced from reference TRBV7-2 and TRBJ2-1, is GAGVSQSPSNKVTEKGKDVELRCDPISGHTALYWYRQSLGQGLEFLIYFQGNSAPDKSGLPSDRFSAERTGGSVSTLTIQRTQQEDSAVYLCASSLGAVNEQFFGPGTRLTVL.

The CDR3 loop is CATSSFSGSSETQYF. V is TRBV15 and J is TRBJ2-5; TCRdb's D call of TRBD2 is untestable without DNA. The CDR3 spans 15 residues. Germline CDR1 is LNHNV and CDR2 is YYDKDF (reference sequence).

The chain couples TRBV11-2 to TRBJ2-2; TCRdb calls TRBD1, which cannot be checked without DNA. Germline V gives CDR1 SGHAT, CDR2 FQNNGV. The CDR3 contains 14 residues. CDR3 protein: CASGGAPYPGELFF.